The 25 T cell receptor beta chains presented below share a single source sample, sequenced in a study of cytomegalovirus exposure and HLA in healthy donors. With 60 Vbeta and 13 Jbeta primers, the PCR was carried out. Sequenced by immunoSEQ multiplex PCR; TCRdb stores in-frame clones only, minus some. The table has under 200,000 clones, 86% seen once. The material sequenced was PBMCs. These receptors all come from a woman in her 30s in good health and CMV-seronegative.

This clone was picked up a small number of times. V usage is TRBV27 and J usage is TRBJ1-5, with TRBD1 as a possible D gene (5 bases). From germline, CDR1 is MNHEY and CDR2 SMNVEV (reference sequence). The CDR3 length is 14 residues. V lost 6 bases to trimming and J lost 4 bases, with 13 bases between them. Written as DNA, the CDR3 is TGTGCCAGCAGACTTTATCAGGGAAATCAGCCCCAGCATTTT. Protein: CASRLYQGNQPQHF.

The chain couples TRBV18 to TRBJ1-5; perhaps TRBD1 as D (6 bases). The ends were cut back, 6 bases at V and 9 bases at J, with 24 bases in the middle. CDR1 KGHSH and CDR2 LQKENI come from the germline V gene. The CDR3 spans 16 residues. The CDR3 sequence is CASSRSQGGEGGPQHF. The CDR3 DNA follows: TGTGCCAGCTCCCGAAGCCAAGGTGGCGAAGGGGGGCCCCAGCATTTT.

The CDR3 region has the DNA TGTGCCAGCAGGGCTGGGCTCTCTTCCTTGGAGCAGTACTTC. This codes for CASRAGLSSLEQYF. The chain combines TRBV6-1 with TRBJ2-7; no firm D call. Trimming took 6 bases from V and 7 from J, leaving 19 bases between them. This CDR3 has 14 residues. Germline V lookup: CDR1 MNHNS, CDR2 SASEGT.

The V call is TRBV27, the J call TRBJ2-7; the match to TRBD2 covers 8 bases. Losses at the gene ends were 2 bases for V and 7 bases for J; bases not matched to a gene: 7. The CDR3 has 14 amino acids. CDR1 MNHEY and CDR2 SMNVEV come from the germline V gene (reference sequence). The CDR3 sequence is CASSLKRLAGEQYF. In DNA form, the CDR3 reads TGTGCCAGCAGTTTAAAGCGGCTAGCGGGTGAGCAGTACTTC.

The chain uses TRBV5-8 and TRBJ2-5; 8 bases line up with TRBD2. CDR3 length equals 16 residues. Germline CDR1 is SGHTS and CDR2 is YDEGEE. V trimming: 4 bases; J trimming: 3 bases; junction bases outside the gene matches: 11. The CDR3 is CASSPWGRGGKETQYF. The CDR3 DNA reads TGTGCCAGCAGCCCATGGGGACGGGGGGGGAAAGAGACCCAGTACTTC.

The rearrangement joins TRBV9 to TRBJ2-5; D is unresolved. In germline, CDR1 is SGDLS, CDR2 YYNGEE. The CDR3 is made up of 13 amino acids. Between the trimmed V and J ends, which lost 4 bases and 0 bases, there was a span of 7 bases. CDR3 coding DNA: TGTGCCAGCAGCACGACTTACCAAGAGACCCAGTACTTC. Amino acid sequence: CASSTTYQETQYF.

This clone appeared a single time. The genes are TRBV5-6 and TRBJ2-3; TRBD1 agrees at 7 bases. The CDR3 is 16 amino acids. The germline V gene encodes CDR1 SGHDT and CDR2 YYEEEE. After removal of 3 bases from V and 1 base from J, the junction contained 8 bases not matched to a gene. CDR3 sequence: CASSWGFGTGTDTQYF. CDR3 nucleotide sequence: TGTGCCAGCAGCTGGGGATTCGGGACAGGCACAGATACGCAGTATTTT. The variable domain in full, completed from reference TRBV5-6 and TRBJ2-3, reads DAGVTQSPTHLIKTRGQQVTLRCSPKSGHDTVSWYQQALGQGPQFIFQYYEEEERQRGNFPDRFSGHQFPNYSSELNVNALLLGDSALYLCASSWGFGTGTDTQYFGPGTRLTVL.

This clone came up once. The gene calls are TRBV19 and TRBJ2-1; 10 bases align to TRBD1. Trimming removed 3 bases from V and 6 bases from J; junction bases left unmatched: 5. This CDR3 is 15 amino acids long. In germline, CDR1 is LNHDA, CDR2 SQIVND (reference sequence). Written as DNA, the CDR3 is TGTGCCAGTAGTATCATGGACAGGGGGGGCAATGAGCAGTTCTTC. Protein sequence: CASSIMDRGGNEQFF.

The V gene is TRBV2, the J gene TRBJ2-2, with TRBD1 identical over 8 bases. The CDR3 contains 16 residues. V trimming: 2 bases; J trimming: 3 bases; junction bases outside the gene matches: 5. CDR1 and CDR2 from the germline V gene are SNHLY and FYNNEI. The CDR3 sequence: CASSEQGARDTGELFF. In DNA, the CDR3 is TGTGCCAGCAGTGAACAGGGGGCGCGAGACACCGGGGAGCTGTTTTTT.

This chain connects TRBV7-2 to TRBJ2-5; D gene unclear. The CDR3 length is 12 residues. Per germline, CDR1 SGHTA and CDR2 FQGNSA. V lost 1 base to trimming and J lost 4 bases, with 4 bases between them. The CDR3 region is CASSLDRETQYF. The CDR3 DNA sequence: TGTGCCAGCAGCTTAGACAGAGAGACCCAGTACTTC.

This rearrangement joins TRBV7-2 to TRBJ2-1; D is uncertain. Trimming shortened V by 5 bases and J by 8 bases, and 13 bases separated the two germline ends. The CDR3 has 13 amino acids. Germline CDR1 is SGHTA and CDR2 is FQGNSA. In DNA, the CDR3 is TGTGCCAGCAGCGTGTTAGTTCTCGATGAGCAGTTCTTC. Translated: CASSVLVLDEQFF.

Written as DNA, the CDR3 is TGTGCCAGCAGCCAGTTCGGGGGCACAGATACGCAGTATTTT. Its protein is CASSQFGGTDTQYF. The rearrangement links TRBV11-3 to TRBJ2-3, with a possible D match to TRBD2 (5 bases). CDR1 and CDR2 from the germline V gene are SGHNT and YENEEA. The CDR3 has 14 residues. V shed 5 bases and J shed 1 base, with 10 bases lying between them.

The CDR3 loop is CASSPDRGGYTF. For the CDR3, the DNA is TGTGCCAGCAGCCCCGACAGGGGCGGCTACACCTTC. The V gene is TRBV6-1, the J gene TRBJ1-2; 8 bases map to TRBD1. After removal of 6 bases from V and 8 bases from J, the junction contained 5 bases not matched to a gene. Germline assignment: CDR1 MNHNS and CDR2 SASEGT. There are 12 residues in the CDR3.

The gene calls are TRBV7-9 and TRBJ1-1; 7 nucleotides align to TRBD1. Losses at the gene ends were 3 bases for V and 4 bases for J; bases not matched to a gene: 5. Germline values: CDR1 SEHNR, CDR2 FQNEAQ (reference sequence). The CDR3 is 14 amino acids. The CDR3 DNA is TGTGCCAGCAGCTTTGGGGGGACAGTCACTGAAGCTTTCTTT. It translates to CASSFGGTVTEAFF.

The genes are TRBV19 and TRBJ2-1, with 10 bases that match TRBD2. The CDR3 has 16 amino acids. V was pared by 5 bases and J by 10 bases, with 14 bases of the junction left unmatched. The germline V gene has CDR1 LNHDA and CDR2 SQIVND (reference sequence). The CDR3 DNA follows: TGTGCCAGTAGTCCCAGGACTAGCGGAGGGAGGTTAGAGCAGTTCTTC. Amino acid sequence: CASSPRTSGGRLEQFF.

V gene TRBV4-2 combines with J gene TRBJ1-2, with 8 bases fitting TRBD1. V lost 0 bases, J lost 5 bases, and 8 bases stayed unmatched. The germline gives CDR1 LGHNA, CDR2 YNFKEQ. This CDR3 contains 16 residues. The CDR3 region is CASSQDLTGGRYGYTF. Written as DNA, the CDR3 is TGTGCCAGCAGCCAAGATCTCACAGGGGGAAGGTATGGCTACACCTTC.

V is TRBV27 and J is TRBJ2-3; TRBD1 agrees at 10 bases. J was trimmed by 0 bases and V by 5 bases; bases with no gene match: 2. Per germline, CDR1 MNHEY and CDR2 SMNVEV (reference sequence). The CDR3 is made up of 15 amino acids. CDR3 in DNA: TGTGCCAGCAGTAAGGGACAGGGGAGCACAGATACGCAGTATTTT. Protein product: CASSKGQGSTDTQYF.

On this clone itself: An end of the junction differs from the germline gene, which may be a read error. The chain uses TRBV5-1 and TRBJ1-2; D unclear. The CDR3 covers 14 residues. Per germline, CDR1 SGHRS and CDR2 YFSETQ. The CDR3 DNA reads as TGCGCCAGCAGCTTGGGAGGTCAGGACTACGGCTACACCTTC. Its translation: CASSLGGQDYGYTF.

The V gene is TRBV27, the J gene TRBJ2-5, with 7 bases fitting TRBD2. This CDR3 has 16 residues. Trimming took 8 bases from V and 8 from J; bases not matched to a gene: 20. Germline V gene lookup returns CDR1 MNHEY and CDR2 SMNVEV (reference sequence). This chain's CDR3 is CASEAIWAGDKRTQYF. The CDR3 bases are TGTGCCAGCGAAGCTATTTGGGCGGGAGATAAGAGAACCCAGTACTTC.

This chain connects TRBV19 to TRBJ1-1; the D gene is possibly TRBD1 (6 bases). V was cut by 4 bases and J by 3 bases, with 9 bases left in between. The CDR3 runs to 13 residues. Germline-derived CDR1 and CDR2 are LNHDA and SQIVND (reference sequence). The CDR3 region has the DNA TGTGCCAGTAGTACCACAGGGTACACTGAAGCTTTCTTT. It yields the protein CASSTTGYTEAFF.

The CDR3 spells CASSWGSSAYNEQFF. The CDR3, as DNA: TGTGCCAGCAGCTGGGGGTCTAGCGCCTACAATGAGCAGTTCTTC. The chain couples TRBV5-4 to TRBJ2-1, with D maybe TRBD2 (6 bases). V lost 3 bases and J lost 2, with 12 bases in between. Germline V gene data show CDR1 as SGHNT and CDR2 as YYREEE (reference sequence). The CDR3 is 15 residues long.

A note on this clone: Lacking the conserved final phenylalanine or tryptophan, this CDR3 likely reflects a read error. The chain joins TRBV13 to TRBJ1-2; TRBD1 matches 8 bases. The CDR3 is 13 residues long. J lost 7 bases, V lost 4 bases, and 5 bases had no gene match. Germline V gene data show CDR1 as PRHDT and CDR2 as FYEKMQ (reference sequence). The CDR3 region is CASSSSDRAGYTL. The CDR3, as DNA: TGTGCCAGCAGCTCGTCGGACAGGGCTGGCTACACCCTC.

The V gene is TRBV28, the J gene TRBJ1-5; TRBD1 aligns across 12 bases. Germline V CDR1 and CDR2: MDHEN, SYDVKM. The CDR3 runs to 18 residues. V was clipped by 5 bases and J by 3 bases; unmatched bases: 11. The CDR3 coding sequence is TGTGCCAGCAGTCCCACCGGGACAGGGGGCAGGAACAATCAGCCCCAGCATTTT. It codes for CASSPTGTGGRNNQPQHF.

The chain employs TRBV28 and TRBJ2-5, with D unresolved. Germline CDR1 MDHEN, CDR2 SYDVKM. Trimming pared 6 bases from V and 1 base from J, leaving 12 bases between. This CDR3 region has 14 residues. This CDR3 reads CASRDLAFQETQYF. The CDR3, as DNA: TGTGCCAGCAGAGATCTCGCGTTCCAAGAGACCCAGTACTTC.

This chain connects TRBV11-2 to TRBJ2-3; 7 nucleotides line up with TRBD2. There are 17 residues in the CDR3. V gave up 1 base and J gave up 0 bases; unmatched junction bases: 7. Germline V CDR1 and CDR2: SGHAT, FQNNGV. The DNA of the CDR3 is TGTGCCAGCAGCTTAGCGGGGGGAGTTACTAGCACAGATACGCAGTATTTT. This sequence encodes CASSLAGGVTSTDTQYF.